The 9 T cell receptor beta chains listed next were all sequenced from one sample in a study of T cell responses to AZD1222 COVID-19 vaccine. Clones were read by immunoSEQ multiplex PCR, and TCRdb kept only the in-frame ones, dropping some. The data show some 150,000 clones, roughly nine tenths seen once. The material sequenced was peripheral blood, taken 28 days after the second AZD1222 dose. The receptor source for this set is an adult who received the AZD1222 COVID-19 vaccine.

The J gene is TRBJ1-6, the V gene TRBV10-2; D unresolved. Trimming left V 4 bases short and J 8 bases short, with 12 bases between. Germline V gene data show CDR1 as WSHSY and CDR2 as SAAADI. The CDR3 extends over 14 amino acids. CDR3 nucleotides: TGCGCCAGCAGTGGTCCGTCTCCTTATTCACCCCTCCACTTT. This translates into CASSGPSPYSPLHF.

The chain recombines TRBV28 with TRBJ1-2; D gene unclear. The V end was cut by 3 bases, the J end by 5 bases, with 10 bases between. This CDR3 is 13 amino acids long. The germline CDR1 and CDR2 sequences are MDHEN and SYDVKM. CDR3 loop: CASSLMGWYGYTF. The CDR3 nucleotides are TGTGCCAGCAGTTTGATGGGGTGGTATGGCTACACCTTC.

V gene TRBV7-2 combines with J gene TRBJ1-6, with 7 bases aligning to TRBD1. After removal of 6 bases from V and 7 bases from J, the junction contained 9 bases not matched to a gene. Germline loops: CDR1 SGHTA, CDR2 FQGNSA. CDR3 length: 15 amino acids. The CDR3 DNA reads TGTGCCAGCAGTGTTACAACAGGGGCGAATTCACCCCTCCACTTT. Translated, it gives CASSVTTGANSPLHF.

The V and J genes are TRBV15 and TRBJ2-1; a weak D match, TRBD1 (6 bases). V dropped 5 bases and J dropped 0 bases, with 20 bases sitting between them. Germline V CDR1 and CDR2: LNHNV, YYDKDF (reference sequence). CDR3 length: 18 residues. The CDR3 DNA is TGTGCCACCAGCCCCCAGGTACAGGGCCCGGCCTCCTACAATGAGCAGTTCTTC. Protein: CATSPQVQGPASYNEQFF.

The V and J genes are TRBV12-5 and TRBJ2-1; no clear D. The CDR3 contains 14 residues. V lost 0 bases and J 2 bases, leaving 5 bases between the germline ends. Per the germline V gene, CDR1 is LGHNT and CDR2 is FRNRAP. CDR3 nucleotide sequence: TGTGCTAGTGGTTTGGTATACCCCTACAATGAGCAGTTCTTC. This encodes CASGLVYPYNEQFF.

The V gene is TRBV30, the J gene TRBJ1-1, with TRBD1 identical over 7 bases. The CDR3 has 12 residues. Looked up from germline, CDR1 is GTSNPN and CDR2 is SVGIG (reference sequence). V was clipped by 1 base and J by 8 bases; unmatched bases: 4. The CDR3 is CAWSDRGAEAFF. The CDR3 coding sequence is TGTGCCTGGAGTGACAGGGGTGCAGAAGCTTTCTTT.

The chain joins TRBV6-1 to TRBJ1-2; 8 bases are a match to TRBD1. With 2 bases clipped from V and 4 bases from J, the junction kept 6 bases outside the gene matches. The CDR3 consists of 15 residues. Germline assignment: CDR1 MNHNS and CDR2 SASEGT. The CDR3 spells CASSERTGYGYGYTF. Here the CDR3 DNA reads TGTGCCAGCAGTGAAAGGACAGGGTATGGCTATGGCTACACCTTC.

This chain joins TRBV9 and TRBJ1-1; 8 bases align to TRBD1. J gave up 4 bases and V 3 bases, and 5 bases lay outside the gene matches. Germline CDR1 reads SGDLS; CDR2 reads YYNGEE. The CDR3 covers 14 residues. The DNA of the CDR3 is TGTGCCAGCAGCGGAGGACAGGGAGGCACTGAAGCTTTCTTT. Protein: CASSGGQGGTEAFF.

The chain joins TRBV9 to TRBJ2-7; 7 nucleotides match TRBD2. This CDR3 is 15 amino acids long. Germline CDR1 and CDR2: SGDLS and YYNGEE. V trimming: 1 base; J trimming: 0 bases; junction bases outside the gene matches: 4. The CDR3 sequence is CASSVPGDYSYEQYF. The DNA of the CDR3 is TGTGCCAGCAGCGTACCCGGGGACTACTCCTACGAGCAGTACTTC.